This T cell receptor (beta chain) was sequenced during a study of identical twins. Study-wide results and caveats: Invariant MAIT and iNKT cells are populations that could partly confound zero-insertion analyses.

This clonotype was picked up many times. Antigen specificity is unknown. Germline V lookup: CDR1 SGHRS, CDR2 YFSETQ. With 0 bases clipped from V and 2 bases from J, the junction kept 12 bases outside the gene matches. The CDR3 has 19 residues. TCRdb fed the 5' RACE reads into MiXCR, producing one record per CDR3 protein. The sample holds some 460,000 distinct CDR3 sequences, 14% seen once. These sequences were also reported in another study, on yellow fever vaccine responses in identical twins.

This TCR was sampled from a woman aged 18-29 years in good health. The chain is built from TRBV5-1 and TRBJ1-1; 11 bases agree with TRBD1. Source material: CD4+ T cells sorted from blood. The CDR3 here is CASSLDPGQGVGTNTEAFF. CDR3 nucleotide sequence: TGCGCCAGCAGCTTGGACCCGGGACAGGGGGTGGGTACAAACACTGAAGCTTTCTTT.